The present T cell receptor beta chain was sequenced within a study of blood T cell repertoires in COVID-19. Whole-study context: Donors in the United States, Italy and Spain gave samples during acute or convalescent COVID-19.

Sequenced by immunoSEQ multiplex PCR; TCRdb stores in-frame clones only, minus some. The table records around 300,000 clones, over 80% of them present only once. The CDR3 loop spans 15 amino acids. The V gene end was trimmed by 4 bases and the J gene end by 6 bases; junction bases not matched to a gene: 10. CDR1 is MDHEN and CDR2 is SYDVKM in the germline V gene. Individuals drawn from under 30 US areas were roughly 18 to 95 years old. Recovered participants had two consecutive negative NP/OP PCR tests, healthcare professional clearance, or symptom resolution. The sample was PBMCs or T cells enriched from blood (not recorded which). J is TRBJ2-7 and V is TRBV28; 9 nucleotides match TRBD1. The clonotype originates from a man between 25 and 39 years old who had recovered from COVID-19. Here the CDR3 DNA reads TGTGCCAGCAGTTCCGCCGGGACAGGGTCCCCCGAGCAGTACTTC. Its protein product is CASSSAGTGSPEQYF.